A single sample gave rise to the 25 T cell receptor beta chains below, sequenced in a study of beta chain features in type 1 diabetes. For these receptors, no antigen is known. Findings and caveats of the study: Among all four CD4+ subsets, Type 1 diabetes patients had TCRB CDR3s that were moderately but significantly shorter.

Sequenced material consisted of expressed TCRB transcripts (all of the isolated RNA was reverse transcribed). The protocol was immunoSEQ multiplex PCR, while the TCRdb copy is restricted to in-frame clones and leaves out a portion. The data show 20,000 to 25,000 clones, 50% to 70% seen once. Sequenced input: stem cell memory CD4+ T cells from blood. These receptors all stem from a man younger than 35 with type 1 diabetes.

This clone was detected once. The chain combines TRBV25-1 with TRBJ1-1, with a weak D call TRBD1 (5 bases). This CDR3 has 13 amino acids. With 2 bases removed from V and 6 bases from J, the gap between germline ends came to 10 bases. CDR1 and CDR2 (germline): MGHDK, SYGVNS. In DNA, the CDR3 is TGTGCCAGCAGTGAACAGGACATCCCTGAAGCTTTCTTT. It is translated as CASSEQDIPEAFF.

This clone showed up just once. J is TRBJ1-2 and V is TRBV20-1, with a tentative D call TRBD1 (5 bases). This CDR3 has 11 residues. V dropped 5 bases and J dropped 2 bases, with 6 bases sitting between them. Germline CDR1 DFQATT, CDR2 SNEGSKA (reference sequence). For the CDR3, the DNA is TGCAGTGCTCGACAGAACTATGGCTACACCTTC. It encodes CSARQNYGYTF.

This clone was recorded a few times. The chain recombines TRBV7-2 with TRBJ1-2; D unresolved. Germline V CDR1 and CDR2: SGHTA, FQGNSA. Between the trimmed V and J ends, which lost 5 bases and 5 bases, there was a span of 12 bases. The CDR3 runs 13 residues. The CDR3 DNA follows: TGTGCCAGCAGCCTCGTCAGGCATTATGGCTACACCTTC. It codes for CASSLVRHYGYTF.

The chain uses TRBV18 and TRBJ2-3; no reliable D call. The V end was cut by 0 bases, the J end by 0 bases, with 4 bases between. This CDR3 has 14 amino acids. Per the germline V gene, CDR1 is KGHSH and CDR2 is LQKENI. The CDR3 region has the DNA TGTGCCAGCTCACCACCAGCGAGCACAGATACGCAGTATTTT. The encoded protein is CASSPPASTDTQYF.

This clone has just one count. In nucleotides, the CDR3 is TGTGCCAGCAGTGTGGGCGGGTCGGACGGGGAGCTGTTTTTT. This encodes CASSVGGSDGELFF. The chain has TRBV6-6 and TRBJ2-2, with a possible D match to TRBD2 (5 bases). Deletions cut 5 bases from V and 7 bases from J, with 14 bases between. The CDR3 contains 14 residues. Germline CDR1 is MNHNY and CDR2 is SVGAGI (reference sequence).

The rearrangement uses TRBV4-2 and TRBJ2-7; tentatively, D is TRBD1 (7 bases). Deletions cut 1 base from V and 5 bases from J, with 15 bases between. The CDR3 has 15 amino acids. Germline lookup yields CDR1 LGHNA and CDR2 YNFKEQ. As DNA, the CDR3 is TGTGCCAGCAGCCAAGCAGGGGGAGGATGGGACGAGCAGTACTTC. Translating it yields CASSQAGGGWDEQYF.

V and J are TRBV18 and TRBJ2-3; 7 bases are a match to TRBD2. The V segment lost 2 bases and the J segment 3 bases; nucleotides outside the gene matches: 8. Germline CDR1 and CDR2: KGHSH and LQKENI. The CDR3 loop spans 16 amino acids. The CDR3 loop reads CASSPIFNSGTDTQYF. The CDR3 bases are TGTGCCAGCTCACCAATTTTCAATAGCGGGACAGATACGCAGTATTTT.

The chain joins TRBV5-1 to TRBJ2-7, with D hard to call. Per germline, CDR1 SGHRS and CDR2 YFSETQ. The CDR3 has 13 amino acids. The V and J ends lost 3 bases and 2 bases respectively, with 9 bases between them. Written as DNA, the CDR3 is TGCGCCAGCAGCTCGGGTGTTACCTACGAGCAGTACTTC. It encodes CASSSGVTYEQYF.

This clone has only a few counts. The V gene is TRBV7-2, the J gene TRBJ2-1; 9 bases are shared with TRBD2. The CDR3 length is 16 residues. Germline V gene data show CDR1 as SGHTA and CDR2 as FQGNSA. V lost 5 bases and J lost 7; bases outside the gene matches: 12. The CDR3 region has the DNA TGTGCCAGCAGCCCTCGGGGGGGCGGGAGGGGGAATGAGCAGTTCTTC. It yields the protein CASSPRGGGRGNEQFF.

This clone was observed a few times. The chain is built from TRBV10-3 and TRBJ2-5; TRBD2 matches 8 bases. The CDR3 is 15 amino acids. J lost 4 bases, V lost 2 bases, and 6 bases had no gene match. The V gene's germline CDR1 is ENHRY and CDR2 SYGVKD. CDR3 DNA: TGTGCCATCAGTGAGGGTCTAGCGGGCGGAGAGACCCAGTACTTC. This gives the protein CAISEGLAGGETQYF.

This clone appeared a few times. The chain combines TRBV30 with TRBJ2-5; D is uncertain. Per the germline V gene, CDR1 is GTSNPN and CDR2 is SVGIG (reference sequence). The ends were cut back, 0 bases at V and 5 bases at J, with 4 bases in the middle. The CDR3 is 11 amino acids. This CDR3 reads CAWSVSETQYF. DNA of the CDR3: TGTGCCTGGAGTGTATCGGAGACCCAGTACTTC.

This clone was counted a few times. The genes are TRBV7-2 and TRBJ2-1, with D uncertain. Trimming removed 0 bases at V and 9 bases at J, with 3 bases between. This CDR3 is built from 11 residues. From germline, CDR1 is SGHTA and CDR2 FQGNSA. The CDR3, as DNA: TGTGCCAGCAGCTTAGCGAGTGAGCAGTTCTTC. Amino acid sequence: CASSLASEQFF.

The chain employs TRBV18 and TRBJ1-1; D is undetermined. CDR1 is KGHSH, CDR2 LQKENI, per germline. The CDR3 is 11 amino acids. V lost 5 bases, J lost 7 bases, and 8 bases lay in between. The CDR3 nucleotides read TGTGCCAGCTCATCCACAGTTGAAGCTTTCTTT. Translated: CASSSTVEAFF.

This clone was seen a handful of times. The chain combines TRBV18 with TRBJ2-7; TRBD1 is a possible D gene (6 bases). The CDR3 loop spans 15 amino acids. Trimming pared 3 bases from V and 2 bases from J, leaving 14 bases between. Germline V CDR1 and CDR2: KGHSH, LQKENI. DNA of the CDR3: TGTGCCAGCTCACCCTATTCCGGGACAACCTACGAGCAGTACTTC. Amino acid sequence: CASSPYSGTTYEQYF.

The chain carries TRBV19 and TRBJ2-1; 8 positions agree with TRBD1. The V segment lost 4 bases and the J segment 2 bases; nucleotides outside the gene matches: 4. The CDR3 runs to 15 residues. The V gene's germline CDR1 is LNHDA and CDR2 SQIVND (reference sequence). In nucleotides, the CDR3 is TGTGCCAGTAGTACCCGGACAGGGACCTACAATGAGCAGTTCTTC. This gives the protein CASSTRTGTYNEQFF.

This clone was recorded only once. CDR3 region: CSVAREYNSPLHF. The CDR3 nucleotides are TGCAGCGTTGCTAGGGAGTATAATTCACCCCTCCACTTT. The V and J genes are TRBV29-1 and TRBJ1-6; D not resolved. The CDR3 consists of 13 residues. The V end lost 4 bases, the J end lost 4 bases, and 8 bases lay between the germline ends. Germline CDR1 is SQVTM and CDR2 is ANQGSEA.

In this sample, this clone turned up once. The junction departs from germline at one end; a sequencing error may be responsible. The chain employs TRBV7-2 and TRBJ2-7; D is possibly TRBD1 (5 bases). Per the germline V gene, CDR1 is SGHTA and CDR2 is FQGNSA. The CDR3 has 15 residues. The CDR3 here is CASSLQPGSDSGLNF. CDR3 in DNA: TGTGCCAGCAGCTTGCAACCAGGGTCGGATTCGGGCTTGAACTTC.

There are a few counts of this clone. CDR3 bases: TGTGCCAGCAGCCCAGGGGCAGATACGCAGTATTTT. As protein: CASSPGADTQYF. The V gene is TRBV7-2, the J gene TRBJ2-3, with a tentative D call TRBD1 (6 bases). Trimming removed 5 bases from V and 4 bases from J, with 7 bases in between. The CDR3 length is 12 residues. Germline V gene data show CDR1 as SGHTA and CDR2 as FQGNSA.

This clone showed up just a few times. The chain joins TRBV4-2 to TRBJ2-3; the D gene is possibly TRBD2 (6 bases). Looked up from germline, CDR1 is LGHNA and CDR2 is YNFKEQ. V lost 0 bases, J lost 10 bases, and 20 bases lay in between. The CDR3 consists of 16 residues. CDR3 protein: CASSQDLLAFFHPQYF. Here the CDR3 DNA reads TGTGCCAGCAGCCAAGATTTACTAGCCTTCTTCCATCCGCAGTATTTT.

V gene TRBV7-9 combines with J gene TRBJ2-5; D may be TRBD1 (5 bases). With the DNA end fitting TRBJ2-7 better, the J assignment may be wrong. This CDR3 comprises 12 residues. Germline lookup yields CDR1 SEHNR and CDR2 FQNEAQ (reference sequence). The CDR3 loop reads CASSRDRGEQYF. The CDR3 DNA sequence: TGTGCCAGCAGCCGCGACAGAGGCGAGCAGTACTTC.

This clone has a handful of counts. The J gene is TRBJ2-5, the V gene TRBV19, with 7 bases identical to TRBD2. Germline V gene data show CDR1 as LNHDA and CDR2 as SQIVND (reference sequence). This CDR3 comprises 13 residues. Trimming took 5 bases from V and 4 from J; bases not matched to a gene: 4. In DNA form, the CDR3 reads TGTGCCAGTAGTCCCGGGGGGAGAGAGACCCAGTACTTC. Translating it yields CASSPGGRETQYF.

The J gene is TRBJ2-2, the V gene TRBV7-2, with TRBD2 identical over 7 bases. Per germline, CDR1 SGHTA and CDR2 FQGNSA. CDR3 length: 15 residues. After removal of 5 bases from V and 0 bases from J, the junction contained 3 bases not matched to a gene. In DNA form, the CDR3 reads TGTGCCAGCAGCCCAGCGGGGCCGAACACCGGGGAGCTGTTTTTT. It encodes CASSPAGPNTGELFF.

V and J are TRBV10-1 and TRBJ2-1, with 12 bases identical to TRBD2. Germline CDR1 is WNHNN and CDR2 is SYGVQD (reference sequence). V shed 8 bases and J 3 bases; nucleotides not matched to a gene: 5. The CDR3 loop spans 15 amino acids. The CDR3 DNA is TGCGCCAGCGGGACACTAGCGGGAGGCTACAATGAGCAGTTCTTC. Protein product: CASGTLAGGYNEQFF.

The chain carries TRBV15 and TRBJ1-4, with a weak D call TRBD1 (6 bases). The CDR3 loop spans 12 amino acids. In germline, CDR1 is LNHNV, CDR2 YYDKDF (reference sequence). CDR3 DNA sequence: TGTGCAGAGACAGGCCCCTTTGAAAAACTGTTTTTT. Translated: CAETGPFEKLFF.

A few counts support this clone. The rearrangement joins TRBV2 to TRBJ2-2; no clear D gene. Trimming stripped 7 bases from V and 0 bases from J, with 9 bases between. Germline V CDR1 and CDR2: SNHLY, FYNNEI. This CDR3 is built from 14 residues. In nucleotides, the CDR3 is TGTGCCAGCACCATAACTTCGAACACCGGGGAGCTGTTTTTT. Amino acid sequence: CASTITSNTGELFF.